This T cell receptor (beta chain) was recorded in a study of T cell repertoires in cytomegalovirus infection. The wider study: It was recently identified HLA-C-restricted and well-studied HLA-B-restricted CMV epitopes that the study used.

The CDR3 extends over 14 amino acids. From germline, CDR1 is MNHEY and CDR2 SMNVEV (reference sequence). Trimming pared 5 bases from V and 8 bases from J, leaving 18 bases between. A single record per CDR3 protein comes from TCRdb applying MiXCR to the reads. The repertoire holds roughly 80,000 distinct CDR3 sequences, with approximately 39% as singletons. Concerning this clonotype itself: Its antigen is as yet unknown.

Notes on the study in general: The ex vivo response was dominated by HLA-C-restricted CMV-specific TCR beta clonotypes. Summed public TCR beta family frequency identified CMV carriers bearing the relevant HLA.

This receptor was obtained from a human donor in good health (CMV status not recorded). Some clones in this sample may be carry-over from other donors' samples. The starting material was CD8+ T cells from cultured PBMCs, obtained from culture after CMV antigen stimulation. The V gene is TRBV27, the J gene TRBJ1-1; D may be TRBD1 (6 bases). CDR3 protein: CASSDGGAIDEAFF. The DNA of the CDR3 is TGTGCCAGCAGTGATGGGGGGGCGATAGACGAAGCTTTCTTT.